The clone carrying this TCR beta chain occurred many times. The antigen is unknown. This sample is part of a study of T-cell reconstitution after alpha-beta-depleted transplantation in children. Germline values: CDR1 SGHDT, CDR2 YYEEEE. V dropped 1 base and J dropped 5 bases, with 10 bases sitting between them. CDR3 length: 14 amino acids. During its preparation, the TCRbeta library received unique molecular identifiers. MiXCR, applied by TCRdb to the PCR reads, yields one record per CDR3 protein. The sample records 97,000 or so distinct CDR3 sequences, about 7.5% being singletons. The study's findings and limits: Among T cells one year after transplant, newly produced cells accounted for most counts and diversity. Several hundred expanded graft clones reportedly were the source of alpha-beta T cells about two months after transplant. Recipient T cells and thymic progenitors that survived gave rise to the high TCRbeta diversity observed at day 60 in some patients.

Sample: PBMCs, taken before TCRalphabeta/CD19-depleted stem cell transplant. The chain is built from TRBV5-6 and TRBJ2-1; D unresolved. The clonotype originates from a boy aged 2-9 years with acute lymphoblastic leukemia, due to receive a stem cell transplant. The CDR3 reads CASSLRSFDNEQFF. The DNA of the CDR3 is TGTGCCAGCAGCTTGCGGAGTTTTGACAATGAGCAGTTCTTC. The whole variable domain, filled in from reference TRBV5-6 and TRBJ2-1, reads DAGVTQSPTHLIKTRGQQVTLRCSPKSGHDTVSWYQQALGQGPQFIFQYYEEEERQRGNFPDRFSGHQFPNYSSELNVNALLLGDSALYLCASSLRSFDNEQFFGPGTRLTVL.